This T cell receptor (beta chain) was profiled in a study of blood T cell repertoires in COVID-19. Study overall: The United States, Italy and Spain supplied acute and convalescent COVID-19 samples. T cells, B-cell-depleted T cells, or PBMCs supplied cDNA or gDNA.

As processed by the authors: Reference gene primers were amplified, and this amplification served to estimate nucleated cell counts. The table came from immunoSEQ multiplex PCR; TCRdb's copy has only in-frame clones and leaves some out. V and J calls and clone size are given by that table; D and trimming were obtained from the DNA. The table includes around 80,000 clones, about three quarters detected once. Germline V gives CDR1 MGHDK, CDR2 SYGVNS. Trimming left V 6 bases short and J 4 bases short, with 15 bases between. The CDR3 has 14 residues. The clonotype was recovered from a woman older than 75 with active or convalescent COVID-19. This chain joins TRBV25-1 and TRBJ1-1, with D possibly matching TRBD1 (5 bases). Sample: peripheral blood. The CDR3 sequence: CASRGPGEATEAFF. CDR3 nucleotide sequence: TGTGCCAGCAGGGGACCCGGGGAGGCCACTGAAGCTTTCTTT.